This record covers a single T cell receptor beta chain. Germline V gene lookup returns CDR1 MGHRA and CDR2 YSYEKL. V gave up 7 bases and J gave up 5 bases, with 23 bases separating them. CDR3 length: 16 amino acids. These data originate in a study of blood T cell repertoires in COVID-19. Looking at the study overall: Samples came from the United States, Italy and Spain, spanning acute and convalescent COVID-19.

In the authors' workflow: Amplification of reference gene primers was used by the study to estimate nucleated cell counts. The table came from immunoSEQ multiplex PCR; TCRdb's copy has only in-frame clones and leaves some out. The V and J calls and the clone size are those of that table, but D and trimming were determined from the DNA. The table has over 150,000 clones, roughly 85% seen once. The sequence came from a woman in her 70s with acute or convalescent COVID-19. This chain connects TRBV4-1 to TRBJ2-5; a weak D match, TRBD1 (5 bases). The sequenced sample consisted of peripheral blood. Written as DNA, the CDR3 is TGCGCCAGCAACTCAAGAGAAGGGGTTGCGTGGGAGACCCAGTACTTC. It translates to CASNSREGVAWETQYF.